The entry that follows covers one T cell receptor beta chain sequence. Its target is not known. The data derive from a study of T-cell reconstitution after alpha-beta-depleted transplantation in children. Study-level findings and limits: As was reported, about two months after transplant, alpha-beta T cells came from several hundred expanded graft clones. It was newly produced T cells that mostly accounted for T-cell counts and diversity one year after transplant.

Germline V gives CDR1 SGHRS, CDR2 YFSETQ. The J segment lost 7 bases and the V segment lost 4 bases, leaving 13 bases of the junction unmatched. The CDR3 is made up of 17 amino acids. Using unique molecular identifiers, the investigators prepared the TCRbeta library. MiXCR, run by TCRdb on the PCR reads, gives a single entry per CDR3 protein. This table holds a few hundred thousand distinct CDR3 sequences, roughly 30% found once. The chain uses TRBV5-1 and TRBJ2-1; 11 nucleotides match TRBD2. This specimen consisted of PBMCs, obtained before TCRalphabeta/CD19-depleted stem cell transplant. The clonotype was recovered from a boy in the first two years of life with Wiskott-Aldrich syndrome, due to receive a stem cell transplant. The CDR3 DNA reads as TGCGCCAGCAGCCCCATAATGACTAGCGGGATCTCTAATGAGCAGTTCTTC. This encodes CASSPIMTSGISNEQFF.